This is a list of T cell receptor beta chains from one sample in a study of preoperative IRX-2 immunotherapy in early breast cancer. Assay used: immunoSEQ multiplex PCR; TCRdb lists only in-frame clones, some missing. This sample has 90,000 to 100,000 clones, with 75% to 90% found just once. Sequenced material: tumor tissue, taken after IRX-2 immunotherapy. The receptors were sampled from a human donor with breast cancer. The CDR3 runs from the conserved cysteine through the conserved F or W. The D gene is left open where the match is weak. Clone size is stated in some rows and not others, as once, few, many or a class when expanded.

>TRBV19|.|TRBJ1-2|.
CASSIPAAYGYTF
TGTGCCAGTAGTATCCCAGCAGCCTATGGCTACACCTTC
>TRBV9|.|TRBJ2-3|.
CASDGSTDTQYF
TGTGCCAGCGACGGATCAACAGATACGCAGTATTTT
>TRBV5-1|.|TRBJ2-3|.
CASRGARGHTSTDTQYF
TGCGCCAGCAGAGGGGCGCGGGGCCACACGAGCACAGATACGCAGTATTTT
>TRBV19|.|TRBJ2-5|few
CASSIRRTTQETQYF
TGTGCCAGTAGTATCAGACGGACGACCCAAGAGACCCAGTACTTC
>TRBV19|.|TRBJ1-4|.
CASSARAVEKLFF
TGTGCCAGTAGCGCCCGAGCGGTGGAAAAACTGTTTTTT
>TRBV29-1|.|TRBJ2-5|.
CSVEVGQPRRPGTQYF
TGCAGCGTTGAAGTCGGGCAGCCGCGAAGACCCGGGACCCAGTACTTC
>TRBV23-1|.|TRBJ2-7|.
CASSFSGTLVYEQYF
TGCGCCAGCAGCTTCTCGGGGACTCTAGTCTACGAGCAGTACTTC
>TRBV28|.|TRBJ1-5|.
CASSRGGGQPQHF
TGTGCCAGCAGTAGGGGCGGGGGTCAGCCCCAGCATTTT
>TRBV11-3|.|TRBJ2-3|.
CASSFFDSSSTDTQYF
TGTGCCAGCAGCTTTTTTGACTCCTCTAGCACAGATACGCAGTATTTT
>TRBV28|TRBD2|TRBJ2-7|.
CASRASGTYEQYF
TGTGCCAGCAGGGCTAGCGGGACCTACGAGCAGTACTTC
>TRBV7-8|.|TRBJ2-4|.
CASSLQAGSGKNIQYF
TGTGCCAGCAGCCTACAAGCAGGGTCCGGCAAAAACATTCAGTACTTC
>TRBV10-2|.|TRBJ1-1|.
CASNEGKSRGAFF
TGCGCCAGCAACGAGGGCAAATCCCGTGGGGCTTTCTTT
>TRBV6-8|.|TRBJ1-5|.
CAIMLGGGNQPQHF
TGTGCCATCATGCTGGGCGGGGGGAATCAGCCCCAGCATTTT
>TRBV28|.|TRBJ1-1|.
CASSFPGRTEAFF
TGTGCCAGCAGTTTTCCGGGTAGGACTGAAGCTTTCTTT
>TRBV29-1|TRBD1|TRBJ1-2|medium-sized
CSVGNSDRPNYGYTF
TGCAGCGTTGGTAATTCGGACAGGCCAAACTATGGCTACACCTTC
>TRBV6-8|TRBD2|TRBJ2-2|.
CATTRGAGELFF
TGTGCCACCACTCGGGGGGCCGGGGAGCTGTTTTTT
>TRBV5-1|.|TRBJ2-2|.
CASSQVGLNTGELFF
TGCGCCAGCAGTCAAGTCGGCTTAAACACCGGGGAGCTGTTTTTT
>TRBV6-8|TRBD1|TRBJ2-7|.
CASSYDRAYEQYF
TGTGCCAGCAGTTACGACAGGGCCTACGAGCAGTACTTC
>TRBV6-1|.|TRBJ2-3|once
CASSEGGIADTQYF
TGTGCCAGCAGTGAAGGGGGTATCGCAGATACGCAGTATTTT
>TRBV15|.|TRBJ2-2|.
CATSRELNTGELFF
TGTGCCACCAGCAGAGAACTTAATACCGGGGAGCTGTTTTTT
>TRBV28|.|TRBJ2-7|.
CASSGTQSSYEQYF
TGTGCCAGCAGCGGGACTCAGAGCTCCTACGAGCAGTACTTC
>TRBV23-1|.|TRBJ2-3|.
CASSQASMQAGTDTQYF
TGCGCCAGCAGCCAAGCCTCAATGCAGGCGGGCACAGATACGCAGTATTTT
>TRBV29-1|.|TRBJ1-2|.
CSVSGAEGGAKAGVRWYGYTF
TGCAGCGTCTCCGGGGCTGAAGGAGGAGCGAAGGCAGGGGTAAGGTGGTATGGCTACACCTTC
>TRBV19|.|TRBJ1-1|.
CASRTGLDTEAFF
TGTGCCAGTAGAACAGGGTTAGACACTGAAGCTTTCTTT
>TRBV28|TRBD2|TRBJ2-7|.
CASSLWASGNYEQYF
TGTGCCAGCAGTTTATGGGCTAGCGGAAACTACGAGCAGTACTTC
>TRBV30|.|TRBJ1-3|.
CAWCQEGGNTIYF
TGTGCCTGGTGCCAGGAAGGTGGAAACACCATATATTTT
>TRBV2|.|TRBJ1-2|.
CASSEGKGKVYGYTF
TGTGCCAGCAGTGAAGGGAAGGGGAAAGTCTATGGCTACACCTTC
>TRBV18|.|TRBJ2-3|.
CASSPPIGGEDTQYF
TGTGCCAGCTCACCACCGATCGGGGGCGAAGATACGCAGTATTTT
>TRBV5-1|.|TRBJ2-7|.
CASSLGRGYTYEQYF
TGCGCCAGCAGCTTGGGACGGGGGTACACCTACGAGCAGTACTTC
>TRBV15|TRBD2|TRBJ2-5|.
CATNRRGREGETQYF
TGTGCCACCAACCGGCGCGGTAGGGAGGGAGAGACCCAGTACTTC
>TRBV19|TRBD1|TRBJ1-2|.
CASRSRDSQFYGYTF
TGTGCCAGTAGATCCCGGGACAGCCAGTTCTATGGCTACACCTTC
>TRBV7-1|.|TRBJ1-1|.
CASSLQGENTEAFF
TGTGCCAGCAGCTTACAAGGGGAGAACACTGAAGCTTTCTTT
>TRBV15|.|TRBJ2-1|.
CATSRGPRDGYNEQFF
TGTGCCACCAGCAGAGGGCCTCGGGACGGATACAATGAGCAGTTCTTC
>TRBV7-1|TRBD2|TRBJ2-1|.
CASSPRGEPNNEQFF
TGTGCCAGCAGCCCGCGGGGGGAACCGAACAATGAGCAGTTCTTC
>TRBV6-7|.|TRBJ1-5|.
CASSYAGDGQPQHF
TGTGCCAGCAGTTACGCAGGGGATGGTCAGCCCCAGCATTTT
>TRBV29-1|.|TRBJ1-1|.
CSDRDSGSGTEAFF
TGCAGCGATAGGGACTCCGGATCGGGCACTGAAGCTTTCTTT
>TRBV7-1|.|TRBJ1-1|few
CASSSYDVNTEAFF
TGTGCCAGCAGCTCCTATGACGTCAACACTGAAGCTTTCTTT
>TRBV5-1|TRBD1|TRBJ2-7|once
CASSLTGGDHEQYF
TGCGCCAGCAGCTTGACAGGGGGCGACCACGAGCAGTACTTC
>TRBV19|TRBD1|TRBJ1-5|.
CASSIRQGAFQPQHF
TGTGCCAGTAGTATACGACAGGGGGCTTTTCAGCCCCAGCATTTT
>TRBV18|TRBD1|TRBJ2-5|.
CASSPGQGETQYF
TGTGCCAGCTCACCCGGACAGGGAGAGACCCAGTACTTC
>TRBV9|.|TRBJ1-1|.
CASRDGRGDEAFF
TGTGCCAGCAGAGACGGGAGAGGTGATGAAGCTTTCTTT
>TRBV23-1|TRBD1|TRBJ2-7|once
CASSQSGTGGSYEQYF
TGCGCCAGCAGTCAATCCGGGACAGGGGGTTCCTACGAGCAGTACTTC
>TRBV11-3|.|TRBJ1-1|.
CASSQSLGGPNTEAFF
TGTGCCAGCAGCCAAAGTTTGGGGGGGCCGAACACTGAAGCTTTCTTT
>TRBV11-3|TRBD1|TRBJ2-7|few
CASSLGWSGGRYEQYF
TGTGCCAGCAGCTTGGGTTGGTCAGGGGGCCGCTACGAGCAGTACTTC
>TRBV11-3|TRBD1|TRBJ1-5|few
CASRRQGFANQPQHF
TGTGCCAGCCGGAGACAGGGTTTTGCAAATCAGCCCCAGCATTTT
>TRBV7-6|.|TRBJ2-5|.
CASSLYRDEETQYF
TGTGCCAGCAGCTTATACCGGGACGAAGAGACCCAGTACTTC
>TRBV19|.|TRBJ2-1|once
CASRTGTGGAYNEQFF
TGTGCCAGCCGAACTGGAACAGGGGGGGCCTACAATGAGCAGTTCTTC
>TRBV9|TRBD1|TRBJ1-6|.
CASSFRDRGSPLHF
TGTGCCAGCAGTTTCCGGGACAGGGGTTCACCCCTCCACTTT
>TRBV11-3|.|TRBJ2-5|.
CASSFISGNQETQYF
TGTGCCAGCAGCTTTATTAGTGGCAACCAAGAGACCCAGTACTTC